This T cell receptor (beta chain) was identified in a study of blood T cell repertoires in COVID-19. Study overall: The United States, Italy and Spain were the sources of the acute and convalescent COVID-19 samples. Sources were T cells, B-cell-depleted T cells, or PBMCs; the material itself was cDNA or gDNA.

It was during active infection that Seattle patients were enrolled and then longitudinally followed. The CDR3 spans 19 residues. The germline V gene has CDR1 SGHRS and CDR2 YFSETQ. V shed 4 bases and J 3 bases; nucleotides not matched to a gene: 11. Source study methods: Reference gene primer amplification yielded estimated nucleated cell counts. Clones were read by immunoSEQ multiplex PCR, and TCRdb kept only the in-frame ones, dropping some. That table furnishes V, J and clone size, whereas the DNA furnished D and trimming. Of about 160,000 clones in the sample, 79% were seen once. V and J are TRBV5-1 and TRBJ2-1; 15 bases are a match to TRBD2. Sequencing was done on a sample of peripheral blood. This TCR was sampled from a woman aged 60-70 years with COVID-19, enrolled during active disease. The CDR3, as DNA: TGCGCCAGCAGCCCCTGGACTAGCGGGGGGGTAATCGACTACAATGAGCAGTTCTTC. Its translation is CASSPWTSGGVIDYNEQFF.